These T cell receptor beta chains were read from a single sample in a study of a mutant IDH1 vaccine in newly diagnosed glioma. The antigens for these receptors are not known. The method was immunoSEQ multiplex PCR; TCRdb's version includes in-frame clones alone and lacks a portion of them. The sample yields 45,000 to 60,000 clones, roughly 91% seen once. Sequencing was performed on PBMCs, taken from a glioma patient whose treatment included an IDH1 peptide vaccine. The receptors stem from a man aged 45-60 years with glioma. The CDR3 runs from the conserved cysteine through the conserved F or W. The order of the fields is V gene, J gene, CDR3 protein.

V gene: TRBV9
J gene: TRBJ2-7
CDR3 protein: CASSVGSSGSSGQYF

V gene: TRBV9
J gene: TRBJ1-3
CDR3 protein: CASSVTGEGNTIYF

V gene: TRBV29-1
J gene: NA
CDR3 protein: CSYRQGAGGTYEQYF

V gene: TRBV7-9
J gene: TRBJ1-1
CDR3 protein: CASSLGGRNTEAFF

V gene: TRBV9
J gene: TRBJ2-2
CDR3 protein: CASSSGSYTGELFF

V gene: TRBV30
J gene: TRBJ1-1
CDR3 protein: CAWSRTKNTEAFF

V gene: TRBV7-2
J gene: TRBJ2-1
CDR3 protein: CASSPQYGGGDEQFF

V gene: TRBV28
J gene: TRBJ1-5
CDR3 protein: CASTTGTGFQPQHF

V gene: TRBV19
J gene: TRBJ1-1
CDR3 protein: CASREGPRPDEAFF

V gene: TRBV6-1
J gene: TRBJ2-3
CDR3 protein: CASSERRRTDTQYF

V gene: TRBV7-2
J gene: TRBJ2-5
CDR3 protein: CASSLGGGSQETQYF

V gene: TRBV28
J gene: TRBJ1-5
CDR3 protein: CASSFRPLPQHF

V gene: TRBV5-1
J gene: TRBJ1-3
CDR3 protein: CASSRSSGGRNTIYF

V gene: TRBV10-3
J gene: TRBJ2-3
CDR3 protein: CAISEILGTSGRTDTQYF

V gene: TRBV7-9
J gene: TRBJ1-2
CDR3 protein: CASSLANRRGYTF

V gene: TRBV7-9
J gene: TRBJ2-7
CDR3 protein: CASSLGSGFEEYF

V gene: TRBV7-6
J gene: TRBJ2-1
CDR3 protein: CASSLGRPNEQFF

V gene: TRBV9
J gene: TRBJ1-1
CDR3 protein: CASSVGTVMNTEAFF

V gene: TRBV19
J gene: TRBJ1-1
CDR3 protein: CASRTQPGQGNTEAFF

V gene: TRBV6-1
J gene: TRBJ1-1
CDR3 protein: CASTQSVGGTEAFF

V gene: TRBV7-6
J gene: TRBJ2-5
CDR3 protein: CASSLGLRETQYF

V gene: TRBV6-1
J gene: TRBJ2-7
CDR3 protein: CASSLQGPRSSEQYF

V gene: TRBV28
J gene: TRBJ1-2
CDR3 protein: CASFARDRYGYTF

V gene: TRBV5-6
J gene: TRBJ2-3
CDR3 protein: CASSSPRDPQTDTQYF

V gene: TRBV14
J gene: TRBJ2-2
CDR3 protein: CASSLERERELDTGELFF

V gene: TRBV29-1
J gene: TRBJ2-7
CDR3 protein: CSVEVLAGSLEQYF

V gene: TRBV5-5
J gene: TRBJ1-5
CDR3 protein: CASSGFRDQPQHF

V gene: TRBV7-3
J gene: TRBJ1-4
CDR3 protein: CASSTHSRDKRLLGEKLFF

V gene: TRBV5-5
J gene: TRBJ1-5
CDR3 protein: CASSPISGTGSNQPQHF

V gene: TRBV5-1
J gene: TRBJ2-7
CDR3 protein: CASSFGDSYEQYF

V gene: TRBV19
J gene: TRBJ1-1
CDR3 protein: CASSIRQGWRTEAFF

V gene: TRBV10-3
J gene: TRBJ2-7
CDR3 protein: CAIRIGLHVYEQYF

V gene: TRBV27
J gene: TRBJ1-1
CDR3 protein: CASSLGGGGYGTEAFF

V gene: TRBV7-2
J gene: TRBJ2-1
CDR3 protein: CASRPRLAVNEQFF

V gene: TRBV5-6
J gene: TRBJ1-3
CDR3 protein: CASSTLTGYSGNTIYF

V gene: TRBV13
J gene: TRBJ2-3
CDR3 protein: CASSLGGGRARTQYF

V gene: TRBV7-6
J gene: TRBJ1-5
CDR3 protein: CASSPGTGQNQPQHF

V gene: TRBV18
J gene: TRBJ2-7
CDR3 protein: CASSPRDAYEQYF

V gene: TRBV27
J gene: TRBJ2-7
CDR3 protein: CASSRDRGTTEQYF

V gene: TRBV9
J gene: TRBJ2-3
CDR3 protein: CASSVDTGSTDTQYF

V gene: TRBV4-2
J gene: TRBJ2-3
CDR3 protein: CASSQARTSGTDTQYF

V gene: TRBV5-1
J gene: TRBJ2-7
CDR3 protein: CASGQIGYEQYF

V gene: TRBV30
J gene: TRBJ2-3
CDR3 protein: CAWAGGERTDTQYF

V gene: TRBV7-8
J gene: TRBJ1-5
CDR3 protein: CASSARGSNQPQHF

V gene: TRBV7-9
J gene: TRBJ2-6
CDR3 protein: CASSRRGRDTGANVLTF

V gene: TRBV6-5
J gene: TRBJ2-2
CDR3 protein: CASSYPKGAGGELFF

V gene: TRBV6-5
J gene: TRBJ1-3
CDR3 protein: CASTRTGGSGNTIYF

V gene: TRBV7-3
J gene: TRBJ1-1
CDR3 protein: CASSLTRDKNTEAFF

V gene: TRBV27
J gene: TRBJ1-3
CDR3 protein: CASSNLGNGNTIYF

V gene: TRBV14
J gene: TRBJ2-3
CDR3 protein: CASSQDWIEGTDTQYF

V gene: TRBV18
J gene: TRBJ2-5
CDR3 protein: CASSRPTSGKETQYF

V gene: TRBV9
J gene: TRBJ1-4
CDR3 protein: CASSLTGGTGYNEKLFF